Described below is a single T cell receptor beta chain sequence and its context. The antigen remains undetermined. This specimen belongs to a study of T cell responses to AZD1222 COVID-19 vaccine. Generated by immunoSEQ multiplex PCR, the TCRdb table keeps only in-frame clones and is missing some. Of 200,000 to 300,000 clones in the sample, approximately 93% are singletons; the top ten hold around 0.6%. Study results and caveats: Donors were largely white British and mainly female; clonal diversity was possibly underestimated. Repertoires were collected only later (after the peak T cell response had occurred). Nearly half of the spike-specific TCRs reportedly recognize variant regions that carry no mutations.

The CDR3 loop spans 15 amino acids. With V trimmed by 3 bases and J by 8 bases, 8 bases remained unmatched. In germline, CDR1 is MNHEY, CDR2 SVGAGI. The chain joins TRBV6-5 to TRBJ1-4, with 8 nucleotides matching TRBD1. The sample here was peripheral blood, taken on day 0 of AZD1222 vaccination. This sequence originates from an adult in good health. The CDR3 loop is CASSYGAGGAEKLFF. The CDR3 nucleotides are TGTGCCAGCAGTTATGGGGCAGGGGGCGCCGAAAAACTGTTTTTT.